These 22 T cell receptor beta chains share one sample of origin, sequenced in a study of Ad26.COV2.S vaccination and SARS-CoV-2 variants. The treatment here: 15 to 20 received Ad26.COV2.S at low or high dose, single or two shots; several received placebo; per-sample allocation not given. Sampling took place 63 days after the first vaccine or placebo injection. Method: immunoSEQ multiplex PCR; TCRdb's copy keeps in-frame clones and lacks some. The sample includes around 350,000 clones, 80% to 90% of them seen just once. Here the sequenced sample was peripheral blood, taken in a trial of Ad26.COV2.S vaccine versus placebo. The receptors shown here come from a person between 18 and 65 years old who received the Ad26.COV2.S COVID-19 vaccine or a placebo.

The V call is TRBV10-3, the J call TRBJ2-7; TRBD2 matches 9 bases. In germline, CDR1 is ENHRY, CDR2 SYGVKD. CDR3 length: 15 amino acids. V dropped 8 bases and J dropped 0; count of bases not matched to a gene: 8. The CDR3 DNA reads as TGTGCCATCGTGAGCGGGGGGCGTCCCTCCTACGAGCAGTACTTC. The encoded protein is CAIVSGGRPSYEQYF.

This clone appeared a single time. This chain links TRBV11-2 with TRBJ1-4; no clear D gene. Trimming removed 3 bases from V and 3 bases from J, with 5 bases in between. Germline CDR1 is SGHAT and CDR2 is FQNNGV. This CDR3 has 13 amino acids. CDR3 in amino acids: CASSFGPNEKLFF. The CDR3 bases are TGTGCCAGCAGCTTCGGGCCTAATGAAAAACTGTTTTTT.

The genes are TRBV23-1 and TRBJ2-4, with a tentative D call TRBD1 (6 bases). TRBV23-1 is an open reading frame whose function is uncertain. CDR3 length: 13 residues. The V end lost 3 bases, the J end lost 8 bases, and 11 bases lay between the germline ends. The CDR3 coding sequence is TGCGCCAGCAGTCACTCAGGGGCATACATTCAGTACTTC. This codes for CASSHSGAYIQYF.

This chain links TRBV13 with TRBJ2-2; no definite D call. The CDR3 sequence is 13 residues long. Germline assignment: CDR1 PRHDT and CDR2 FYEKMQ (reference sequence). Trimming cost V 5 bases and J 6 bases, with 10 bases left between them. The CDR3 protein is CASSTRGSGELFF. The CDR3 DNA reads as TGTGCCAGCAGCACCCGTGGGTCCGGGGAGCTGTTTTTT.

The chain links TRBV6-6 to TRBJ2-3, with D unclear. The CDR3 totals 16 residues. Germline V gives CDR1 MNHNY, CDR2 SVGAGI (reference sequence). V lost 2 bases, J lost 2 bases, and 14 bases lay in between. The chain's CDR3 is CASSYTGPDTTDTQYF. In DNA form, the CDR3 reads TGTGCCAGCAGTTACACCGGGCCGGATACCACAGATACGCAGTATTTT.

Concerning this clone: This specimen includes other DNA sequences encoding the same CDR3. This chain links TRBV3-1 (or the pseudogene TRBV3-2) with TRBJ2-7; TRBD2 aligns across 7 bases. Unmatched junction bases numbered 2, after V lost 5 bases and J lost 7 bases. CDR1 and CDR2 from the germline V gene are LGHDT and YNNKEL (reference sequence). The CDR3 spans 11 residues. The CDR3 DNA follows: TGTGCCAGCAGCTCCGGGGGGGAGCAGTACTTC. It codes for CASSSGGEQYF.

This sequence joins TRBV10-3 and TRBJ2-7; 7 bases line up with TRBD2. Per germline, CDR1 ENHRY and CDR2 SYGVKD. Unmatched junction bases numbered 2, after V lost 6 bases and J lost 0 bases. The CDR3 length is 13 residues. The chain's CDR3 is CAISGTTSYEQYF. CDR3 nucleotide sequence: TGTGCCATCAGCGGGACTACCTCCTACGAGCAGTACTTC.

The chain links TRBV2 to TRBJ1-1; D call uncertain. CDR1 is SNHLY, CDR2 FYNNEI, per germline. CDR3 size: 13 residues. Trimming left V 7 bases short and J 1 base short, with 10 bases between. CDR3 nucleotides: TGTGCCAGCAATGGGCAGAAGAACACTGAAGCTTTCTTT. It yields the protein CASNGQKNTEAFF.

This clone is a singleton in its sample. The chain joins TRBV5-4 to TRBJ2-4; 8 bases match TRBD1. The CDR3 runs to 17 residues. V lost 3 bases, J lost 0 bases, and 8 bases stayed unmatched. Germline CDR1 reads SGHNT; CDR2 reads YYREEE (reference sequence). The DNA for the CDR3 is TGTGCCAGCAGCTCGACCGGACAGGGCGTAGCCAAAAACATTCAGTACTTC. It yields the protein CASSSTGQGVAKNIQYF.

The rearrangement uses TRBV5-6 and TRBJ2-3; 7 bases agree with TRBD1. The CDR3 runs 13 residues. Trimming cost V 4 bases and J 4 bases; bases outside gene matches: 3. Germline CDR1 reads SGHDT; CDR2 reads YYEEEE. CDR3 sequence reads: CASSGDRADTQYF. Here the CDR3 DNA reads TGTGCCAGCAGCGGAGACAGGGCAGATACGCAGTATTTT.

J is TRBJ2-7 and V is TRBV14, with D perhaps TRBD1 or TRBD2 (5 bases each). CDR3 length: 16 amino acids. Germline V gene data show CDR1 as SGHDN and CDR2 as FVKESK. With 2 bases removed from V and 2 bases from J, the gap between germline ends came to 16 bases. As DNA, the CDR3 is TGTGCCAGCAGCCAAAACCCGGGGCAGGGAACCTACGAGCAGTACTTC. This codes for CASSQNPGQGTYEQYF.

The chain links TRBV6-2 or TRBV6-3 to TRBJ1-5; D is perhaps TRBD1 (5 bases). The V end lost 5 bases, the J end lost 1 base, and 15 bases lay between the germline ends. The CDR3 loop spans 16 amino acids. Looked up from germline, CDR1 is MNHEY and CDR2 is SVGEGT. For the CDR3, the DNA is TGTGCCAGCAGTAGAGGGACGTCCCCCAGCAATCAGCCCCAGCATTTT. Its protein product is CASSRGTSPSNQPQHF.

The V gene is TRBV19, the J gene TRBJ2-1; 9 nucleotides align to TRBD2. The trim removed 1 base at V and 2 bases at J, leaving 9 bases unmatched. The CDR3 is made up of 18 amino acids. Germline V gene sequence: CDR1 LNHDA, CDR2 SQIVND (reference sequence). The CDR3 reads CASSIGGGVAGAYNEQFF. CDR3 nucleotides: TGTGCCAGTAGTATAGGTGGAGGAGTAGCGGGAGCCTACAATGAGCAGTTCTTC.

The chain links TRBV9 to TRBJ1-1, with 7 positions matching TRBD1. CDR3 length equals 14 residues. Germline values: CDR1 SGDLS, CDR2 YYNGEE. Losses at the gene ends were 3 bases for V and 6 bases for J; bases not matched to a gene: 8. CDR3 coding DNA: TGTGCCAGCAGCGCCCTGACAGGGCCCCCTGAAGCTTTCTTT. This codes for CASSALTGPPEAFF.

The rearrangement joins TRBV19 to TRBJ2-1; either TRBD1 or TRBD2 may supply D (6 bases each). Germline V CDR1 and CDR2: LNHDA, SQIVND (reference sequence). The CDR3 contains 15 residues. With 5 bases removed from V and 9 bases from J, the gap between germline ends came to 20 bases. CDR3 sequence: CASSGLRGQRSEQFF. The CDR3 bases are TGTGCCAGTAGTGGCCTACGGGGGCAGCGAAGTGAGCAGTTCTTC.

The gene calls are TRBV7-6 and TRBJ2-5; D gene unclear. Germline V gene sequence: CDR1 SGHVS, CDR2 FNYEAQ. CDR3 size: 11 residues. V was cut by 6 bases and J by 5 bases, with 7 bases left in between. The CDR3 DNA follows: TGTGCCAGCAGTTCCGTGGAGACCCAGTACTTC. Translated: CASSSVETQYF.

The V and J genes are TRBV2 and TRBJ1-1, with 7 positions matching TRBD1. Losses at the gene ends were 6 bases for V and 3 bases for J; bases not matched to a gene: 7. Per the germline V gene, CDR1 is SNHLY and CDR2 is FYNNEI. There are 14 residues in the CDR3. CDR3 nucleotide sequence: TGTGCCAGCAGGCAACAGGGGTTTTACACTGAAGCTTTCTTT. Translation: CASRQQGFYTEAFF.

CDR3 loop: CASSPRDSQDTQYF. DNA for the CDR3: TGTGCCAGCAGTCCGCGGGACTCACAAGATACGCAGTATTTT. J is TRBJ2-3 and V is TRBV7-9; D might be TRBD2 (6 bases). This CDR3 comprises 14 residues. Trimming cost V 6 bases and J 5 bases, with 15 bases left between them. The germline gives CDR1 SEHNR, CDR2 FQNEAQ (reference sequence). The entire variable domain, with the rest obtained from reference TRBV7-9 and TRBJ2-3, is as follows: DTGVSQNPRHKITKRGQNVTFRCDPISEHNRLYWYRQTLGQGPEFLTYFQNEAQLEKSRLLSDRFSAERPKGSFSTLEIQRTEQGDSAMYLCASSPRDSQDTQYFGPGTRLTVL.

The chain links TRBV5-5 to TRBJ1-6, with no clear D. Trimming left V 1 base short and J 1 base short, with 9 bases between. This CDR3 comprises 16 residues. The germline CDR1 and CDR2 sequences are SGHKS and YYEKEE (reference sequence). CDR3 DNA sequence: TGTGCCAGCAGCTTGATTGCGGGATCCTATAATTCACCCCTCCACTTT. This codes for CASSLIAGSYNSPLHF.

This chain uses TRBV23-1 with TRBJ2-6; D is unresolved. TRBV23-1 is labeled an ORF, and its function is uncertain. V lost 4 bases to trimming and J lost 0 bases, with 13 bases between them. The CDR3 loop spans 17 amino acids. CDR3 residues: CASSPDRVFSGANVLTF. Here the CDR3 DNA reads TGCGCCAGCAGTCCCGACCGGGTTTTCTCTGGGGCCAACGTCCTGACTTTC.

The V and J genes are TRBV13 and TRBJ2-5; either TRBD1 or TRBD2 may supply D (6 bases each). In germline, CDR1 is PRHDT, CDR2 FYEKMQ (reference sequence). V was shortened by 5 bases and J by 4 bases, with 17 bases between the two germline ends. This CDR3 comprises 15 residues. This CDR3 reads CASSTPPRGGETQYF. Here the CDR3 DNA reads TGTGCCAGCAGCACGCCTCCCAGGGGAGGAGAGACCCAGTACTTC.

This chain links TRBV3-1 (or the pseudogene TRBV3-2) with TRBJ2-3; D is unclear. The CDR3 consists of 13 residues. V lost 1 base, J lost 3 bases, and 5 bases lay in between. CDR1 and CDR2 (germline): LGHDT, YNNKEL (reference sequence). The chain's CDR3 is CASSQVSTDTQYF. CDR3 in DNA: TGTGCCAGCAGCCAAGTTTCAACAGATACGCAGTATTTT.